The next 19 T cell receptor beta chains were all read from a single sample in a study of Graves' ophthalmopathy and Graves' hyperthyroidism. From RNA, the CDR3 regions of TCR beta chains were amplified and sequenced. Amplification began with first-round RT-PCR using HTBI primers, then second-round multiplex PCR was performed. Using its own MiXCR run on the multiplex PCR reads, TCRdb lists one record per CDR3 protein. In the table there are 660,000 or so distinct CDR3 sequences, roughly 41% of which are singletons. Sample: peripheral blood. These receptors were taken from an adult man with Graves' ophthalmopathy.

This clonotype was counted many times. This chain links TRBV19 with TRBJ1-1, with D uncertain. The CDR3 extends over 15 amino acids. Looked up from germline, CDR1 is LNHDA and CDR2 is SQIVND (reference sequence). Deletions cut 4 bases from V and 4 bases from J, with 16 bases between. CDR3 residues: CASSTRAYSGTEAFF. CDR3 nucleotide sequence: TGTGCCAGTAGTACAAGGGCATATTCGGGCACTGAAGCTTTCTTT.

A remark on this clonotype: Possible read error: a much larger clone is one base away. The CDR3 DNA reads TGTGCCAGCAGCTTAGAAACTGGCGGGAGTTGGTACGAGCAGTACTTC. It is translated as CASSLETGGSWYEQYF. The chain couples TRBV7-6 to TRBJ2-7, with 7 bases that match TRBD2. The CDR3 is made up of 16 amino acids. Germline CDR1 is SGHVS and CDR2 is FNYEAQ. V shed 1 base and J 4 bases; nucleotides not matched to a gene: 10.

Details on this clonotype: This CDR3 is missing its conserved last phenylalanine or tryptophan, likely due to a read error. The chain joins TRBV7-6 to TRBJ1-6, with a tentative D call TRBD1 (6 bases). This CDR3 is 14 amino acids long. Germline CDR1 and CDR2: SGHVS and FNYEAQ. In DNA, the CDR3 is TGCGCCAGCAGCCCCCGACAGGCAGGGTCACCCCTCCACTCT. Its protein product is CASSPRQAGSPLHS.

A single count supports this clonotype. The chain links TRBV6-2 or TRBV6-3 to TRBJ1-2; D may be TRBD1 (5 bases). With 10 bases removed from V and 5 bases from J, the gap between germline ends came to 17 bases. CDR1 MNHEY and CDR2 SVGEGT come from the germline V gene. CDR3 length equals 13 residues. The CDR3 here is CATRDRGAYGYTF. CDR3 nucleotide sequence: TGTGCCACACGGGACCGCGGGGCGTATGGCTACACCTTC.

This clonotype was detected a few times. The genes are TRBV9 and TRBJ2-7, with 9 bases identical to TRBD2. From germline, CDR1 is SGDLS and CDR2 YYNGEE. J gave up 2 bases and V 2 bases, and 8 bases lay outside the gene matches. The CDR3 sequence is 16 residues long. The CDR3 DNA follows: TGTGCCAGCAGCGTTCTCGGGACTAGCCCCACCTACGAGCAGTACTTC. Its protein is CASSVLGTSPTYEQYF.

This chain connects TRBV2 to TRBJ2-2; D is uncertain. The V gene lost 5 bases and the J gene lost 5 bases, with 6 bases spanning the gap. There are 12 residues in the CDR3. Germline V gene lookup returns CDR1 SNHLY and CDR2 FYNNEI. This chain's CDR3 is CASSYETGELFF. CDR3 nucleotide sequence: TGTGCCAGCAGTTACGAGACCGGGGAGCTGTTTTTT.

This clonotype was seen repeatedly, ten times or more. This chain connects TRBV5-1 to TRBJ2-7; D might be TRBD2 (5 bases). Germline V gene data show CDR1 as SGHRS and CDR2 as YFSETQ. The ends were cut back, 0 bases at V and 9 bases at J, with 22 bases in the middle. The CDR3 loop spans 16 amino acids. The CDR3 loop is CASSLGAYSEGVRQYF. The CDR3 DNA follows: TGCGCCAGCAGCTTGGGCGCATACAGCGAGGGTGTACGGCAGTACTTC.

V and J are TRBV5-6 and TRBJ1-4, with TRBD1 matching over 7 bases. The V gene end was trimmed by 4 bases and the J gene end by 8 bases; junction bases not matched to a gene: 11. CDR3 length: 15 residues. Germline V gene lookup returns CDR1 SGHDT and CDR2 YYEEEE. Here the CDR3 reads CASSRRQGLVEKLFF. Here the CDR3 DNA reads TGTGCCAGCAGCCGAAGACAGGGCCTAGTCGAAAAACTGTTTTTT. The variable domain in full, with the rest retrieved from reference TRBV5-6 and TRBJ1-4, is DAGVTQSPTHLIKTRGQQVTLRCSPKSGHDTVSWYQQALGQGPQFIFQYYEEEERQRGNFPDRFSGHQFPNYSSELNVNALLLGDSALYLCASSRRQGLVEKLFFGSGTQLSVL.

This clonotype was counted only a few times. The V call is TRBV10-3, the J call TRBJ1-2; 7 nucleotides line up with TRBD1. The J segment lost 3 bases and the V segment lost 9 bases, leaving 10 bases of the junction unmatched. Germline V gives CDR1 ENHRY, CDR2 SYGVKD. The CDR3 is 14 residues long. The CDR3 protein is CAMGQGEPYYGYTF. The CDR3 nucleotides are TGTGCCATGGGCCAGGGGGAACCTTACTATGGCTACACCTTC.

The gene calls are TRBV7-2 and TRBJ2-7, with D possibly being TRBD2 (6 bases). V was shortened by 7 bases and J by 0 bases, with 13 bases between the two germline ends. Germline V lookup: CDR1 SGHTA, CDR2 FQGNSA. CDR3 length equals 14 residues. CDR3 in amino acids: CASTAVGGSYEQYF. CDR3 nucleotide sequence: TGTGCCAGCACTGCCGTCGGGGGCTCCTACGAGCAGTACTTC. The full variable domain, in which reference TRBV7-2 and TRBJ2-7 provide the parts outside the CDR3, is GAGVSQSPSNKVTEKGKDVELRCDPISGHTALYWYRQSLGQGLEFLIYFQGNSAPDKSGLPSDRFSAERTGGSVSTLTIQRTQQEDSAVYLCASTAVGGSYEQYFGPGTRLTVT.

This clonotype occurred many times. V usage is TRBV29-1 and J usage is TRBJ1-1, with 7 bases matching TRBD1. Germline assignment: CDR1 SQVTM and CDR2 ANQGSEA. With 7 bases clipped from V and 4 bases from J, the junction kept 6 bases outside the gene matches. The CDR3 runs 12 residues. CDR3 protein: CSARDSGTEAFF. The CDR3 nucleotides are TGCAGCGCCAGGGACAGCGGCACTGAAGCTTTCTTT.

This clonotype was detected once. The chain joins TRBV7-3 to TRBJ1-3; D is uncertain. The ends were cut back, 1 base at V and 2 bases at J, with 12 bases in the middle. This CDR3 region has 16 residues. Germline loops: CDR1 SGHTA, CDR2 FQGTGA. As DNA, the CDR3 is TGTGCCAGCAGCTTAAAGACCGGGCACACTGGAAACACCATATATTTT. This sequence encodes CASSLKTGHTGNTIYF.

About this clonotype: Given a much more abundant clone one base away, this may be a read error. The chain employs TRBV6-6 and TRBJ1-2; unclear D gene. Germline V gives CDR1 MNHNY, CDR2 SVGAGI (reference sequence). The CDR3 totals 15 residues. Trimming pared 2 bases from V and 2 bases from J, leaving 12 bases between. The DNA for the CDR3 is TGTGCCAGCAGTTACGGTGCCGAGTCGAACTATGGCTACACCTTC. Translated, it gives CASSYGAESNYGYTF.

Regarding this clonotype: A read error may explain this, as a much larger clone is one base away. No conserved phenylalanine or tryptophan is present at the end of the CDR3, so a read error is the likely explanation. This chain links TRBV7-2 with TRBJ2-5; 8 bases match TRBD2. Trimming cost V 6 bases and J 4 bases; bases outside gene matches: 10. This CDR3 comprises 15 residues. Per germline, CDR1 SGHTA and CDR2 FQGNSA. This CDR3 reads CASSLTSGDGETQYS. The CDR3 region has the DNA TGTGCCAGCAGTCTAACTAGCGGAGATGGAGAGACCCAGTACTCC.

This clonotype has just one count. This may come from a read error, since a much larger clone is one base off. The chain has TRBV20-1 and TRBJ1-1; D perhaps matches TRBD1 (5 bases). The V end was cut by 4 bases, the J end by 6 bases, with 18 bases between. The CDR3 has 14 residues. Germline CDR1 is DFQATT and CDR2 is SNEGSKA (reference sequence). The CDR3 is CSATSTGVDSEAFF. The CDR3 bases are TGCAGTGCTACCTCAACAGGAGTGGACTCTGAAGCTTTCTTT.

This clonotype was seen a handful of times. The V gene is TRBV19, the J gene TRBJ1-4, with 8 bases lining up with TRBD1. Germline values: CDR1 LNHDA, CDR2 SQIVND (reference sequence). Trimming removed 6 bases from V and 7 bases from J; junction bases left unmatched: 4. The CDR3 has 13 amino acids. CDR3 coding DNA: TGTGCCAGTAGCCCAGGGGGCATTGAAAAACTGTTTTTT. The encoded protein is CASSPGGIEKLFF.

As concerns this clonotype: This may arise from a read error, as a much more abundant clone is one base away. The gene calls are TRBV7-8 and TRBJ2-2, with 7 bases identical to TRBD1. Germline-derived CDR1 and CDR2 are SGHVS and FQNEAQ. Trimming at V came to 0 bases and at J to 2 bases, leaving 3 bases not matched to a gene. CDR3 length: 16 residues. CDR3 nucleotides: TGTGCCAGCAGCTTAGCGGGGACAGTTAACACCGGGGAGCTGTTTTTT. Translating it yields CASSLAGTVNTGELFF. Looking up the rest from reference TRBV7-8 and TRBJ2-2 gives the full variable domain: GAGVSQSPRYKVAKRGQDVALRCDPISGHVSLFWYQQALGQGPEFLTYFQNEAQLDKSGLPSDRFFAERPEGSVSTLKIQRTQQEDSAVYLCASSLAGTVNTGELFFGEGSRLTVL.

At least ten counts were recorded for this clonotype. The chain recombines TRBV13 with TRBJ1-6; D not certain. V was shortened by 7 bases and J by 7 bases, with 14 bases between the two germline ends. The CDR3 is 14 residues long. CDR1 and CDR2 (germline): PRHDT, FYEKMQ (reference sequence). CDR3 in DNA: TGTGCCAGCACTGATTGGCTGAAAAATTCACCCCTCCACTTT. This sequence encodes CASTDWLKNSPLHF. Looking up the rest from reference TRBV13 and TRBJ1-6 gives the full variable domain: AAGVIQSPRHLIKEKRETATLKCYPIPRHDTVYWYQQGPGQDPQFLISFYEKMQSDKGSIPDRFSAQQFSDYHSELNMSSLELGDSALYFCASTDWLKNSPLHFGNGTRLTVT.

This clonotype showed up many times. This chain connects TRBV7-6 to TRBJ1-1; TRBD1 agrees at 7 bases. J gave up 3 bases and V 5 bases, and 3 bases lay outside the gene matches. The germline gives CDR1 SGHVS, CDR2 FNYEAQ. There are 13 residues in the CDR3. DNA for the CDR3: TGTGCCAGCAGCCCCGGGACAGACACTGAAGCTTTCTTT. This translates into CASSPGTDTEAFF. Looking up the rest from reference TRBV7-6 and TRBJ1-1 gives the full variable domain: GAGVSQSPRYKVTKRGQDVALRCDPISGHVSLYWYRQALGQGPEFLTYFNYEAQQDKSGLPNDRFSAERPEGSISTLTIQRTEQRDSAMYRCASSPGTDTEAFFGQGTRLTVV.